This entry features one T cell receptor beta chain sequence. The target antigen is unknown. This sample is drawn from a study of CD8+ T cells in alopecia areata. Study conclusions and caveats: Higher clonality than in normal scalp was seen in lesional scalp, especially alopecia totalis/universalis.

cDNA prepared by RNA extraction and subsequent reverse transcription served as the template for sequencing. Here immunoSEQ multiplex PCR was the method, and the copy in TCRdb shows in-frame clones only, minus some. The sample holds 140,000 to 150,000 clones, about 51% seen once. Collection of lesional scalp punch biopsies and peripheral blood was performed in alopecia areata patients. The TCR sequence derives from a human donor with alopecia areata. The sample was CD4+ T cells sorted from blood, taken at week 0.

DNA for the CDR3: TGTGCCAGCAGCCCAGATATAAATGAGCAGTTCTTC. Translated, it gives CASSPDINEQFF. This chain uses TRBV2 with TRBJ2-1; D remains ambiguous. Germline lookup yields CDR1 SNHLY and CDR2 FYNNEI. V gave up 6 bases and J gave up 7 bases, with 10 bases separating them. This CDR3 region has 12 residues.